This note documents a single TCR beta chain sequence. The antigen remains undetermined. This sample is drawn from a study of a mutant IDH1 vaccine in newly diagnosed glioma. Time point specified: week 35, safety follow-up. A 20-mer mutant IDH1 peptide at 300 ug was injected subcutaneously with topical imiquimod. Assay: immunoSEQ multiplex PCR; the TCRdb copy retains only in-frame clones and omits some. The sample shows about 30,000 clones, 70% to 85% of them seen only once. V was pared by 7 bases and J by 5 bases, with 10 bases between. The germline V gene has CDR1 MNHNY and CDR2 SVGAGI (reference sequence). The CDR3 loop spans 12 amino acids.

The source material was PBMCs, sampled from a glioma patient whose treatment included an IDH1 peptide vaccine. The J gene is TRBJ2-3, the V gene TRBV6-6; D tentatively fits TRBD1 or TRBD2 (5 bases each). The source of this sequence is a young man with glioma. CDR3 nucleotide sequence: TGTGCCAGCACTGGGACCATAGATACGCAGTATTTT. Protein sequence: CASTGTIDTQYF.